The 15 T cell receptor beta chains presented below share a single source sample, sequenced in a study of shared clonotypes between healthy human individuals. Measured with immunoSEQ multiplex PCR; TCRdb has only the in-frame clones, and not every one. The sample has roughly 2,300,000 clones, roughly 90% seen once. What was sequenced was naive CD4+ T cells from PBMCs. Subset: CD45RA+ positively selected. The receptors shown here come from a man between 18 and 29 years old in good health. Some clones in this sample may be carry-over from other donors' samples.

Remarks on this clone: The sample carries other DNA sequences with the same CDR3. The chain uses TRBV19 and TRBJ1-2; no definite D call. The germline V gene encodes CDR1 LNHDA and CDR2 SQIVND (reference sequence). The CDR3 is 12 amino acids. Trimming removed 6 bases from V and 2 bases from J, with 7 bases in between. CDR3 region: CASSWLNYGYTF. As DNA, the CDR3 is TGTGCCAGTAGCTGGCTGAACTATGGCTACACCTTC. Filled out from reference TRBV19 and TRBJ1-2, the complete variable domain reads DGGITQSPKYLFRKEGQNVTLSCEQNLNHDAMYWYRQDPGQGLRLIYYSQIVNDFQKGDIAEGYSVSREKKESFPLTVTSAQKNPTAFYLCASSWLNYGYTFGSGTRLTVV.

This sequence joins TRBV7-2 and TRBJ2-3; 9 nucleotides line up with TRBD1. CDR3 length equals 17 residues. Germline V lookup: CDR1 SGHTA, CDR2 FQGNSA. The ends lost 0 bases at V and 5 bases at J; junction bases unmatched: 9. The CDR3 loop reads CASSLAAGTGWGDTQYF. CDR3 nucleotides: TGTGCCAGCAGCTTAGCAGCCGGGACAGGGTGGGGAGATACGCAGTATTTT.

Regarding this clone: Other DNA variants within this sample encode the same CDR3. This chain connects TRBV28 to TRBJ1-2; 7 nucleotides line up with TRBD1. Trimming cost V 2 bases and J 3 bases; bases outside gene matches: 0. The CDR3 sequence is 13 residues long. Germline CDR1 and CDR2: MDHEN and SYDVKM. CDR3 loop: CASSLDRDYGYTF. Here the CDR3 DNA reads TGTGCCAGCAGTTTAGACAGGGACTATGGCTACACCTTC.

This chain connects TRBV9 to TRBJ2-5; D not certain. Germline lookup yields CDR1 SGDLS and CDR2 YYNGEE. V lost 2 bases and J 5 bases, leaving 22 bases between the germline ends. The CDR3 is made up of 17 amino acids. DNA for the CDR3: TGTGCCAGCAGCGTGGCATTGACATCGGGTGGTTTGGAGACCCAGTACTTC. Its translation: CASSVALTSGGLETQYF.

The V and J genes are TRBV18 and TRBJ2-1, with 8 bases that match TRBD1. This CDR3 region has 19 residues. V was clipped by 4 bases and J by 1 base; unmatched bases: 15. Germline V gene sequence: CDR1 KGHSH, CDR2 LQKENI. CDR3 DNA: TGTGCCAGCTCACTGAAAAGGACAGGGTCGGCCGAATCCTACAATGAGCAGTTCTTC. Translated: CASSLKRTGSAESYNEQFF.

This chain uses TRBV11-3 with TRBJ2-2; 8 bases match TRBD1. Germline CDR1 and CDR2: SGHNT and YENEEA. The CDR3 is made up of 15 amino acids. V gave up 7 bases and J gave up 6 bases; unmatched junction bases: 10. This CDR3 reads CASTLGRGLSGELFF. The CDR3 DNA reads TGTGCCAGCACCCTAGGCAGGGGGCTGTCCGGGGAGCTGTTTTTT.

The chain carries TRBV4-3 and TRBJ2-7; TRBD2 aligns across 13 bases. Germline-derived CDR1 and CDR2 are LGHNA and YSLEER. V lost 0 bases and J lost 5; bases outside the gene matches: 10. The CDR3 extends over 18 amino acids. DNA for the CDR3: TGCGCCAGCAGCCAAGATTTTGGACTAGCGGGAGTAGCCAACGAGCAGTACTTC. This gives the protein CASSQDFGLAGVANEQYF.

The chain employs TRBV4-1 and TRBJ2-5, with TRBD2 as a possible D gene (6 bases). Germline loops: CDR1 MGHRA, CDR2 YSYEKL. The CDR3 has 16 residues. V lost 1 base, J lost 4 bases, and 16 bases lay in between. The CDR3 here is CASSQASAGKGETQYF. The CDR3 DNA sequence: TGCGCCAGCAGCCAAGCTTCGGCGGGGAAGGGAGAGACCCAGTACTTC.

The chain carries TRBV19 and TRBJ2-2, with 9 bases aligning to TRBD2. After removal of 11 bases from V and 7 bases from J, the junction contained 8 bases not matched to a gene. There are 13 residues in the CDR3. Germline CDR1 and CDR2: LNHDA and SQIVND (reference sequence). The CDR3 sequence: CAGRSAGGGELFF. The CDR3 DNA is TGTGCCGGCCGGTCAGCGGGAGGCGGGGAGCTGTTTTTT.

The chain has TRBV18 and TRBJ1-1; D possibly corresponds to TRBD1 (5 bases). Germline V lookup: CDR1 KGHSH, CDR2 LQKENI. Trimming removed 3 bases from V and 1 base from J, with 12 bases in between. The CDR3 totals 15 residues. The CDR3 nucleotides are TGTGCCAGCTCACCGATCGGGACGGAGAACACTGAAGCTTTCTTT. It codes for CASSPIGTENTEAFF. Variable domain in full (rest from reference TRBV18 and TRBJ1-1): NAGVMQNPRHLVRRRGQEARLRCSPMKGHSHVYWYRQLPEEGLKFMVYLQKENIIDESGMPKERFSAEFPKEGPSILRIQQVVRGDSAAYFCASSPIGTENTEAFFGQGTRLTVV.

This clone appeared once. The chain carries TRBV28 and TRBJ1-3, with a possible D match to TRBD1 (6 bases). This CDR3 region has 15 residues. Trimming pared 2 bases from V and 2 bases from J, leaving 10 bases between. Germline values: CDR1 MDHEN, CDR2 SYDVKM. The CDR3 sequence is CASSLGGPTGNTIYF. CDR3 sequence (DNA): TGTGCCAGCAGTTTAGGGGGGCCTACTGGAAACACCATATATTTT.

The chain employs TRBV2 and TRBJ1-4; D gene uncertain. CDR1 and CDR2 from the germline V gene are SNHLY and FYNNEI. This CDR3 region has 14 residues. The ends were cut back, 0 bases at V and 7 bases at J, with 9 bases in the middle. The CDR3 protein is CASSEAAAVEKLFF. The CDR3 DNA sequence: TGTGCCAGCAGTGAAGCGGCCGCGGTTGAAAAACTGTTTTTT.

For this clone: The identical CDR3 is also encoded by other nucleotide sequences in the sample. This chain joins TRBV18 and TRBJ2-2, with D maybe TRBD1 (6 bases). The CDR3 sequence is 14 residues long. With 1 base removed from V and 5 bases from J, the gap between germline ends came to 8 bases. The germline gives CDR1 KGHSH, CDR2 LQKENI. CDR3 nucleotide sequence: TGTGCCAGCTCACCACGGCAGGGGACCGGGGAGCTGTTTTTT. The encoded protein is CASSPRQGTGELFF. The full variable domain, in which reference TRBV18 and TRBJ2-2 provide the parts outside the CDR3, is NAGVMQNPRHLVRRRGQEARLRCSPMKGHSHVYWYRQLPEEGLKFMVYLQKENIIDESGMPKERFSAEFPKEGPSILRIQQVVRGDSAAYFCASSPRQGTGELFFGEGSRLTVL.

CDR3 loop: CASGRGDRKNIQYF. For the CDR3, the DNA is TGTGCCTCTGGTCGGGGGGACAGAAAAAACATTCAGTACTTC. This chain links TRBV19 with TRBJ2-4; possibly TRBD1 or TRBD2 for D (7 bases each). The CDR3 loop spans 14 amino acids. Per germline, CDR1 LNHDA and CDR2 SQIVND (reference sequence). V shed 11 bases and J shed 4 bases, with 18 bases lying between them. Supplemented by reference TRBV19 and TRBJ2-4, the full variable domain reads DGGITQSPKYLFRKEGQNVTLSCEQNLNHDAMYWYRQDPGQGLRLIYYSQIVNDFQKGDIAEGYSVSREKKESFPLTVTSAQKNPTAFYLCASGRGDRKNIQYFGAGTRLSVL.

The chain carries TRBV7-9 and TRBJ1-1; no clear D gene. The V end was cut by 5 bases, the J end by 7 bases, with 17 bases between. The CDR3 length is 14 residues. Germline CDR1 reads SEHNR; CDR2 reads FQNEAQ (reference sequence). This chain's CDR3 is CASSPIERVGEAFF. The CDR3 bases are TGTGCCAGCAGCCCCATAGAGAGGGTAGGTGAAGCTTTCTTT.